This is a list of T cell receptor beta chains from one sample in a study of identifying expanded T cells in peripheral blood. Produced via immunoSEQ multiplex PCR; TCRdb's table is partial and in-frame only. The repertoire consists of about 97,000 clones, with roughly 88% occurring once and the leading ten covering less than 15%. Source material: blood. These TCRs come from a person between 18 and 75 years old in good health. CDR3s leave out the opening cysteine and the closing phenylalanine or tryptophan. A D gene is named only where the DNA matches it firmly.

V gene	D gene	J gene	CDR3 protein
TRBV7-2	TRBD1	TRBJ2-1	ASSSGTGVGNEQF
TRBV2	-	TRBJ1-3	ASSIGTSGNTIY
TRBV10-3	-	TRBJ2-3	AISEAGGRSDTQY
TRBV28	TRBD1	TRBJ1-1	ASSGQGDVTEAF
TRBV4-1	TRBD1	TRBJ1-1	ASSQPRGLGTEAF
TRBV5-1	TRBD1	TRBJ2-1	ASSLGQGVMIEQF
TRBV7-2	TRBD1	TRBJ2-7	ASSSPGRGIYEQY
TRBV10-2	-	TRBJ2-7	ACSKTSLEQY
TRBV5-4	TRBD1	TRBJ2-7	ASSLGQGDDEQY
TRBV4-3	-	TRBJ1-2	ASSQEKEGNYGYT
TRBV6-6	TRBD1	TRBJ1-2	ASSMTGGGEGYT
TRBV10-3	-	TRBJ1-1	AISEGTRNTEAF
TRBV27	TRBD1	TRBJ2-7	ASSLVMGQGNYEQY
TRBV29-1	-	TRBJ1-1	SVDDLGTEAF
TRBV7-9	TRBD1	TRBJ2-6	ASSLRGQGTSNVLT
TRBV29-1	-	TRBJ2-1	SVEGTRGDEQF
TRBV18	TRBD1	TRBJ2-2	ASKRSLDRVTGELF
TRBV11-2	-	TRBJ2-3	ASSSRGGATDTQY
TRBV5-4	-	TRBJ1-1	ASSRGQTRNTEAF
TRBV29-1	-	TRBJ1-2	SVDPAGASNYGYT
TRBV27	TRBD2	TRBJ2-7	ASSAQGLAGREQY
TRBV2	-	TRBJ2-6	ASKGRGRHGANVLT
TRBV6-4	TRBD1	TRBJ1-2	ASSRYRGTREDYGYT
TRBV28	-	TRBJ1-4	ASSFDSTNEKLF
TRBV30	-	TRBJ1-4	AWSGKGIGNEKLF
TRBV18	-	TRBJ1-4	ASSQTATNEKLF
TRBV6-1	TRBD1	TRBJ1-1	ASWDRQNTEAF
TRBV7-9	-	TRBJ2-5	ASSRQEETQY
TRBV7-2	TRBD1	TRBJ1-2	ASSSSGTGGATYGYT